One sample yielded the 28 T cell receptor beta chains listed below, sequenced in a study of shared clonotypes between healthy human individuals. Assay: immunoSEQ multiplex PCR; the TCRdb copy retains only in-frame clones and omits some. The sample includes under 2,500,000 clones, more than 90% of them seen just once. The sample taken for sequencing was naive CD4+ T cells sorted from blood. Stated subset: CD45RA+ positively selected. Receptors originate from a man younger than 35 in good health.

The CDR3 sequence is CASSALVNEKLFF. The CDR3 nucleotides are TGCGCCAGCAGCGCGCTCGTTAATGAAAAACTGTTTTTT. The chain links TRBV4-1 to TRBJ1-4; no definite D call. The CDR3 is made up of 13 amino acids. The V end lost 5 bases, the J end lost 4 bases, and 8 bases lay between the germline ends. The V gene's germline CDR1 is MGHRA and CDR2 YSYEKL.

V and J are TRBV18 and TRBJ2-7; perhaps TRBD1 as D (5 bases). Germline V gives CDR1 KGHSH, CDR2 LQKENI. Between the trimmed V and J ends, which lost 5 bases and 4 bases, there was a span of 9 bases. CDR3 length: 12 residues. The CDR3 DNA reads as TGTGCCAGCTCAACCCCAGGGTACGAGCAGTACTTC. Its protein product is CASSTPGYEQYF. The full variable domain, with the rest looked up from reference TRBV18 and TRBJ2-7, is NAGVMQNPRHLVRRRGQEARLRCSPMKGHSHVYWYRQLPEEGLKFMVYLQKENIIDESGMPKERFSAEFPKEGPSILRIQQVVRGDSAAYFCASSTPGYEQYFGPGTRLTVT.

The rearrangement uses TRBV4-3 and TRBJ2-3; TRBD2 aligns across 7 bases. CDR1 is LGHNA, CDR2 YSLEER, per germline. The junction had 6 bases not matched to a gene; V was cut back by 3 bases and J by 0 bases. The length of the CDR3 is 16 residues. This CDR3 is CASSQSGIDSTDTQYF. In DNA form, the CDR3 reads TGCGCCAGCAGCCAGAGCGGGATCGATAGCACAGATACGCAGTATTTT.

The V and J genes are TRBV10-3 and TRBJ1-2, with D possibly matching TRBD1 (5 bases). The V end lost 0 bases, the J end lost 10 bases, and 12 bases lay between the germline ends. The CDR3 is made up of 13 amino acids. In germline, CDR1 is ENHRY, CDR2 SYGVKD. The CDR3 DNA follows: TGTGCCATCAGTGAGTCCCCAGGGCGTTTCTACACCTTC. Its translation is CAISESPGRFYTF.

The chain is built from TRBV25-1 and TRBJ2-2, with TRBD1 matching over 7 bases. This CDR3 contains 14 residues. V lost 6 bases to trimming and J lost 4 bases; unmatched junction nucleotides: 5. CDR1 is MGHDK and CDR2 is SYGVNS in the germline V gene. The CDR3 region has the DNA TGTGCCAGCAGAGAGACAGGGATCACCGGGGAGCTGTTTTTT. Residues: CASRETGITGELFF.

A remark on this clone: Other nucleotide sequences from this sample produce the same CDR3. This sequence joins TRBV5-1 and TRBJ2-2; D is unresolved. The V end lost 0 bases, the J end lost 0 bases, and 6 bases lay between the germline ends. Germline lookup yields CDR1 SGHRS and CDR2 YFSETQ. This CDR3 contains 15 residues. The CDR3 DNA reads TGCGCCAGCAGCTTGGGTAGGGCGAACACCGGGGAGCTGTTTTTT. Protein: CASSLGRANTGELFF.

The count of this clone is one. The V gene is TRBV30, the J gene TRBJ1-3; perhaps TRBD1 as D (6 bases). The CDR3 totals 13 residues. V lost 7 bases to trimming and J lost 0 bases, with 10 bases between them. Germline CDR1 GTSNPN, CDR2 SVGIG (reference sequence). CDR3 residues: CASGQSSGNTIYF. The DNA for the CDR3 is TGTGCCTCGGGACAAAGCTCTGGAAACACCATATATTTT.

The gene calls are TRBV4-1 and TRBJ2-7; D ambiguous. V shed 0 bases and J shed 2 bases, with 14 bases lying between them. Germline V gives CDR1 MGHRA, CDR2 YSYEKL. The CDR3 is made up of 16 amino acids. CDR3 in amino acids: CASSQDQPAVTYEQYF. The CDR3 DNA follows: TGCGCCAGCAGCCAAGATCAACCCGCGGTCACCTACGAGCAGTACTTC.

CDR3 DNA sequence: TGTGCCAGCAGCCCTGGGGACAGGGGGCGTGTCACTGAAGCTTTCTTT. Translation gives CASSPGDRGRVTEAFF. The V gene is TRBV7-9, the J gene TRBJ1-1, with 12 bases aligning to TRBD1. Unmatched junction bases numbered 8, after V lost 5 bases and J lost 4 bases. The germline V gene encodes CDR1 SEHNR and CDR2 FQNEAQ (reference sequence). The CDR3 covers 16 residues.

The chain couples TRBV2 to TRBJ2-1; D might be TRBD2 (5 bases). Germline CDR1 reads SNHLY; CDR2 reads FYNNEI. V lost 7 bases to trimming and J lost 6 bases, with 13 bases between them. This CDR3 has 13 amino acids. This CDR3 reads CASNTAVRNEQFF. As DNA, the CDR3 is TGTGCCAGCAACACAGCGGTGCGCAATGAGCAGTTCTTC.

The chain links TRBV5-5 to TRBJ1-1; D is unclear. Trimming pared 1 base from V and 1 base from J, leaving 11 bases between. The CDR3 length is 15 residues. Germline V lookup: CDR1 SGHKS, CDR2 YYEKEE (reference sequence). The CDR3 DNA reads as TGTGCCAGCAGCTTGAATTTGGGGTCGAACACTGAAGCTTTCTTT. As protein: CASSLNLGSNTEAFF. Variable domain in full (rest from reference TRBV5-5 and TRBJ1-1): DAGVTQSPTHLIKTRGQQVTLRCSPISGHKSVSWYQQVLGQGPQFIFQYYEKEERGRGNFPDRFSARQFPNYSSELNVNALLLGDSALYLCASSLNLGSNTEAFFGQGTRLTVV.

The chain combines TRBV7-6 with TRBJ1-4, with 9 bases fitting TRBD1. Germline V lookup: CDR1 SGHVS, CDR2 FNYEAQ. The J segment lost 5 bases and the V segment lost 1 base, leaving 8 bases of the junction unmatched. The CDR3 is 17 residues long. The CDR3 here is CASSLVPPGQGNEKLFF. CDR3 coding DNA: TGTGCCAGCAGCTTAGTCCCCCCGGGACAGGGAAATGAAAAACTGTTTTTT.

The genes are TRBV12-5 and TRBJ2-5; TRBD1 matches 7 bases. The CDR3 runs 15 residues. CDR1 and CDR2 (germline): LGHNT, FRNRAP. V dropped 5 bases and J dropped 1; count of bases not matched to a gene: 7. CDR3 residues: CASGLGQSFQETQYF. In DNA, the CDR3 is TGTGCTAGTGGTCTGGGACAGAGCTTCCAAGAGACCCAGTACTTC. Together with reference TRBV12-5 and TRBJ2-5, the CDR3 gives the full variable domain: DARVTQTPRHKVTEMGQEVTMRCQPILGHNTVFWYRQTMMQGLELLAYFRNRAPLDDSGMPKDRFSAEMPDATLATLKIQPSEPRDSAVYFCASGLGQSFQETQYFGPGTRLLVL.

V is TRBV12-5 and J is TRBJ1-1, with no clear D. Trimming left V 5 bases short and J 3 bases short, with 13 bases between. Germline lookup yields CDR1 LGHNT and CDR2 FRNRAP. The CDR3 contains 14 residues. CDR3 bases: TGTGCTAGTGGTCGCCCCGCCGGGTACACTGAAGCTTTCTTT. Translated, it gives CASGRPAGYTEAFF. Together with reference TRBV12-5 and TRBJ1-1, the CDR3 gives the full variable domain: DARVTQTPRHKVTEMGQEVTMRCQPILGHNTVFWYRQTMMQGLELLAYFRNRAPLDDSGMPKDRFSAEMPDATLATLKIQPSEPRDSAVYFCASGRPAGYTEAFFGQGTRLTVV.

V gene TRBV19 combines with J gene TRBJ1-3; TRBD1 is a possible D gene (5 bases). Germline assignment: CDR1 LNHDA and CDR2 SQIVND (reference sequence). This CDR3 contains 13 residues. Trimming stripped 8 bases from V and 3 bases from J, with 11 bases between. CDR3 DNA: TGTGCCAGTGGTCGGGACGGTGGAAACACCATATATTTT. As protein: CASGRDGGNTIYF.

V usage is TRBV7-2 and J usage is TRBJ2-5, with a weak D call TRBD2 (6 bases). Trimming removed 3 bases at V and 7 bases at J, with 15 bases between. The CDR3 is 14 residues long. Germline V gene data show CDR1 as SGHTA and CDR2 as FQGNSA. The CDR3 protein is CASSFTYPGGTQYF. CDR3 sequence (DNA): TGTGCCAGCAGCTTTACCTACCCCGGGGGGACCCAGTACTTC.

This sequence joins TRBV9 and TRBJ2-2; D remains ambiguous. The CDR3 covers 14 residues. The V gene's germline CDR1 is SGDLS and CDR2 YYNGEE. Trimming removed 0 bases at V and 6 bases at J, with 9 bases between. CDR3 sequence (DNA): TGTGCCAGCAGCGTAGCTCCATCTGCCGGGGAGCTGTTTTTT. Amino acids: CASSVAPSAGELFF.

V and J are TRBV6-4 and TRBJ1-6; no reliable D call. CDR1 is MRHNA and CDR2 is SNTAGT in the germline V gene. V lost 2 bases to trimming and J lost 12 bases, with 14 bases between them. This CDR3 has 14 residues. The CDR3 protein is CASSDTQNGGPLHF. The CDR3 DNA reads TGTGCCAGCAGTGACACTCAAAACGGAGGACCCCTCCACTTT.

This CDR3 reads CASSLRASGTLDEQYF. CDR3 sequence (DNA): TGCGCCAGCAGCTTGAGGGCTAGCGGGACTCTCGACGAGCAGTACTTC. The chain is built from TRBV5-1 and TRBJ2-7; 9 bases line up with TRBD2. The CDR3 extends over 16 amino acids. V gave up 1 base and J gave up 5 bases; unmatched junction bases: 10. From germline, CDR1 is SGHRS and CDR2 YFSETQ.

The chain carries TRBV7-2 and TRBJ2-7; D may be TRBD1 (6 bases). Trimming shortened V by 6 bases and J by 3 bases, and 21 bases separated the two germline ends. The CDR3 extends over 16 amino acids. Germline loops: CDR1 SGHTA, CDR2 FQGNSA. The CDR3, as DNA: TGTGCCAGCAGTTCTTCAAACGGACAGCTGGTCTACGAGCAGTACTTC. This sequence encodes CASSSSNGQLVYEQYF.

This sequence joins TRBV6-5 and TRBJ1-1; D gene ambiguous. Germline CDR1 reads MNHEY; CDR2 reads SVGAGI. Trimming removed 6 bases from V and 0 bases from J, with 11 bases in between. The CDR3 has 14 amino acids. This chain's CDR3 is CASRTLHLNTEAFF. DNA of the CDR3: TGTGCCAGCAGGACACTCCACCTGAACACTGAAGCTTTCTTT.

In its sample, this clone was seen once. V and J are TRBV7-9 and TRBJ2-1, with D hard to call. V lost 3 bases and J lost 6, with 12 bases in between. The CDR3 sequence is 14 residues long. From germline, CDR1 is SEHNR and CDR2 FQNEAQ (reference sequence). The CDR3 region has the DNA TGTGCCAGCAGCTTTGTCAGTAATTTCAATGAGCAGTTCTTC. Its protein product is CASSFVSNFNEQFF.

V usage is TRBV2 and J usage is TRBJ1-1; a weak D match, TRBD1 (6 bases). Looked up from germline, CDR1 is SNHLY and CDR2 is FYNNEI. The CDR3 is 13 residues long. V lost 2 bases to trimming and J lost 4 bases, with 8 bases between them. The CDR3 nucleotides are TGTGCCAGCAGTGAAACAGGGTTCACTGAAGCTTTCTTT. It codes for CASSETGFTEAFF.

In regard to this clone: The sample holds other DNA sequences that translate to the same CDR3. The gene calls are TRBV7-6 and TRBJ2-5; D is undetermined. Germline-derived CDR1 and CDR2 are SGHVS and FNYEAQ. The V end was cut by 0 bases, the J end by 4 bases, with 3 bases between. The CDR3 has 12 amino acids. CDR3 sequence (DNA): TGTGCCAGCAGCTTAGCGCTAGAGACCCAGTACTTC. It is translated as CASSLALETQYF.

The CDR3 sequence: CASSQVADINEQFF. In DNA, the CDR3 is TGTGCCAGCAGCCAGGTGGCGGATATAAATGAGCAGTTCTTC. The rearrangement uses TRBV11-3 and TRBJ2-1; D gene uncertain. The CDR3 has 14 residues. CDR1 is SGHNT and CDR2 is YENEEA in the germline V gene. The V and J ends lost 5 bases and 7 bases respectively, with 15 bases between them.

V and J are TRBV5-1 and TRBJ1-2, with a tentative D call TRBD1 (6 bases). V gave up 4 bases and J gave up 1 base, with 14 bases separating them. CDR1 and CDR2 (germline): SGHRS, YFSETQ. The CDR3 runs to 15 residues. CDR3 region: CASSPGQSFNYGYTF. CDR3 bases: TGCGCCAGCAGCCCCGGACAGTCGTTTAACTATGGCTACACCTTC. The complete variable domain, with remaining parts taken from reference TRBV5-1 and TRBJ1-2, reads KAGVTQTPRYLIKTRGQQVTLSCSPISGHRSVSWYQQTPGQGLQFLFEYFSETQRNKGNFPGRFSGRQFSNSRSEMNVSTLELGDSALYLCASSPGQSFNYGYTFGSGTRLTVV.

The chain has TRBV2 and TRBJ2-1; no clear D gene. Germline V lookup: CDR1 SNHLY, CDR2 FYNNEI. There are 13 residues in the CDR3. Trimming stripped 3 bases from V and 10 bases from J, with 13 bases between. The CDR3 loop reads CASSDDGRYEQFF. CDR3 bases: TGTGCCAGCAGTGATGATGGAAGATACGAGCAGTTCTTC.

The genes are TRBV19 and TRBJ2-2; the D is unclear. This CDR3 is built from 12 residues. The germline V and J ends were trimmed by 5 bases and 2 bases, with 3 bases remaining between them. Germline V gives CDR1 LNHDA, CDR2 SQIVND (reference sequence). The CDR3 bases are TGTGCCAGTAGTTTTAACACCGGGGAGCTGTTTTTT. It is translated as CASSFNTGELFF.